The present T cell receptor (beta chain) was sequenced within a study of blood T cell repertoires in COVID-19. The overall study: Whether acute or convalescent, the COVID-19 samples came from the United States, Italy and Spain.

Generated by immunoSEQ multiplex PCR, the TCRdb table keeps only in-frame clones and is missing some. The sample lists around 250,000 clones; approximately 90% were seen once. Germline assignment: CDR1 SGDLS and CDR2 YYNGEE. This CDR3 is 18 amino acids long. The V segment lost 3 bases and the J segment 6 bases; nucleotides outside the gene matches: 17. The receptor's source is a man between 18 and 35 years old with active or convalescent COVID-19. V and J are TRBV9 and TRBJ2-1; TRBD2 matches 8 bases. Sequencing was performed on peripheral blood. CDR3 in DNA: TGTGCCAGCAGCGATAATATAATACCCGGGACTAGTCCCAATGAGCAGTTCTTC. Translation: CASSDNIIPGTSPNEQFF.